Following are 27 T cell receptor beta chains from one sample sequenced in a study of OX40 agonist ivuxolimab in advanced cancers. TCRdb keeps only in-frame clones here, not all; method: immunoSEQ multiplex PCR. The sample yields around 60,000 clones, 75% to 90% seen once. Specimen: CD4+ or CD8+ T cells sorted from blood, collected in a trial of the OX40 agonist ivuxolimab. The receptors shown here come from an adult with an advanced solid tumor such as melanoma, head and neck, liver or kidney cancer.

This chain links TRBV7-3 with TRBJ2-6; TRBD1 matches 7 bases. Germline CDR1 is SGHTA and CDR2 is FQGTGA. J was trimmed by 4 bases and V by 5 bases; bases with no gene match: 5. This CDR3 comprises 15 residues. CDR3 amino acids: CASSPQGSGANVLTF. DNA for the CDR3: TGTGCCAGCAGCCCACAGGGGTCCGGGGCCAACGTCCTGACTTTC. Complete variable domain (other parts from reference TRBV7-3 and TRBJ2-6): GAGVSQTPSNKVTEKGKYVELRCDPISGHTALYWYRQSLGQGPEFLIYFQGTGAADDSGLPNDRFFAVRPEGSVSTLKIQRTERGDSAVYLCASSPQGSGANVLTFGAGSRLTVL.

This chain uses TRBV19 with TRBJ1-1; D perhaps matches TRBD1 (5 bases). Per the germline V gene, CDR1 is LNHDA and CDR2 is SQIVND (reference sequence). This CDR3 comprises 13 residues. The V gene lost 6 bases and the J gene lost 3 bases, with 11 bases spanning the gap. The CDR3 sequence is CASSLTGDTEAFF. The CDR3 bases are TGTGCCAGTAGCCTTACAGGAGACACTGAAGCTTTCTTT.

The rearrangement links TRBV6-1 to TRBJ1-2; D is undetermined. From germline, CDR1 is MNHNS and CDR2 SASEGT. Between the trimmed V and J ends, which lost 4 bases and 0 bases, there was a span of 9 bases. The CDR3 loop spans 14 amino acids. This CDR3 reads CASSVQQTNYGYTF. Here the CDR3 DNA reads TGTGCCAGCAGTGTTCAACAGACTAACTATGGCTACACCTTC.

V usage is TRBV28 and J usage is TRBJ2-5; TRBD2 agrees at 10 bases. The CDR3 runs 14 residues. Germline loops: CDR1 MDHEN, CDR2 SYDVKM. J gave up 5 bases and V 6 bases, and 6 bases lay outside the gene matches. The CDR3 loop is CASRPAGGRETQYF. Here the CDR3 DNA reads TGTGCCAGCAGACCAGCGGGAGGGCGGGAGACCCAGTACTTC.

The CDR3 region has the DNA TGTGCCAGCAGCTATTTCGACAGGGATCTCTACGAGCAGTACTTC. Translation gives CASSYFDRDLYEQYF. The chain has TRBV5-4 and TRBJ2-7; 7 nucleotides match TRBD1. The germline V gene encodes CDR1 SGHNT and CDR2 YYREEE (reference sequence). Losses at the gene ends were 3 bases for V and 3 bases for J; bases not matched to a gene: 9. The CDR3 spans 15 residues.

The J gene is TRBJ2-1, the V gene TRBV7-2, with a possible D match to TRBD2 (5 bases). Between the trimmed V and J ends, which lost 8 bases and 8 bases, there was a span of 19 bases. The germline V gene has CDR1 SGHTA and CDR2 FQGNSA. This CDR3 region has 14 residues. CDR3: CASRSPPSTHEQFF. DNA of the CDR3: TGTGCCAGCCGTAGCCCTCCTAGCACCCATGAGCAGTTCTTC.

The chain employs TRBV18 and TRBJ2-7; possible D gene TRBD2, 6 bases. With 0 bases removed from V and 7 bases from J, the gap between germline ends came to 13 bases. In germline, CDR1 is KGHSH, CDR2 LQKENI. The CDR3 sequence is 14 residues long. The CDR3 region is CASSPPRVAGEQYF. In DNA, the CDR3 is TGTGCCAGCTCACCACCCAGGGTGGCGGGAGAGCAGTACTTC.

This chain connects TRBV5-1 to TRBJ1-3; D is perhaps TRBD1 (5 bases). Trimming took 3 bases from V and 1 from J, leaving 11 bases between them. This CDR3 has 15 residues. Germline CDR1 reads SGHRS; CDR2 reads YFSETQ. The CDR3 spells CASSSGGVSGNTIYF. DNA of the CDR3: TGCGCCAGCAGCTCTGGGGGGGTATCTGGAAACACCATATATTTT.

This clone came up a few times. The chain has TRBV28 and TRBJ2-7, with D perhaps TRBD2 (6 bases). Germline V gives CDR1 MDHEN, CDR2 SYDVKM. Between the trimmed V and J ends, which lost 6 bases and 0 bases, there was a span of 18 bases. There are 16 residues in the CDR3. The chain's CDR3 is CASRPLLWTISYEQYF. As DNA, the CDR3 is TGTGCCAGCAGGCCACTTTTATGGACTATCTCCTACGAGCAGTACTTC.

This chain uses TRBV6-1 with TRBJ2-1; 8 bases are shared with TRBD1. With V trimmed by 7 bases and J by 0 bases, 5 bases remained unmatched. The CDR3 has 15 amino acids. Germline V gives CDR1 MNHNS, CDR2 SASEGT. In DNA form, the CDR3 reads TGTGCCAGCATGGGACAGGATAGCTCCTACAATGAGCAGTTCTTC. This encodes CASMGQDSSYNEQFF.

V is TRBV9 and J is TRBJ2-2; weak D call: TRBD2 (6 bases). The germline V and J ends were trimmed by 1 base and 6 bases, with 16 bases remaining between them. Looked up from germline, CDR1 is SGDLS and CDR2 is YYNGEE. The length of the CDR3 is 16 residues. The CDR3 loop is CASSVIRGSRAGELFF. The CDR3 region has the DNA TGTGCCAGCAGCGTAATCCGGGGGTCGAGGGCCGGGGAGCTGTTTTTT.

The genes are TRBV30 and TRBJ2-1; TRBD1 matches 7 bases. V lost 7 bases and J lost 9; bases outside the gene matches: 6. The V gene's germline CDR1 is GTSNPN and CDR2 SVGIG (reference sequence). The CDR3 loop spans 11 amino acids. The CDR3: CASFTGVEQFF. In DNA form, the CDR3 reads TGTGCCTCCTTTACAGGGGTTGAGCAGTTCTTC.

CDR3 protein: CASRRESYPMNTEAFF. CDR3 nucleotides: TGCGCCAGCAGACGGGAATCCTACCCAATGAACACTGAAGCTTTCTTT. The rearrangement links TRBV5-1 to TRBJ1-1; D gene uncertain. V was clipped by 5 bases and J by 0 bases, with 17 bases between them. Germline-derived CDR1 and CDR2 are SGHRS and YFSETQ. The CDR3 is 16 residues long.

V is TRBV29-1 and J is TRBJ1-2; tentative D call: TRBD1 (5 bases). Germline V gene sequence: CDR1 SQVTM, CDR2 ANQGSEA. CDR3 length: 12 residues. Trimming left V 4 bases short and J 5 bases short, with 11 bases between. The CDR3 nucleotides read TGCAGCGTTGGAGGCAGGGAGTATGGCTACACCTTC. It yields the protein CSVGGREYGYTF.

The chain links TRBV11-2 to TRBJ2-7, with D perhaps matching TRBD1 or TRBD2 (6 bases each). With 5 bases removed from V and 2 bases from J, the gap between germline ends came to 13 bases. The CDR3 spans 14 residues. Germline V gene lookup returns CDR1 SGHAT and CDR2 FQNNGV. This CDR3 reads CASSRGAGTYEQYF. The CDR3 DNA is TGTGCCAGCAGCAGGGGGGCAGGGACCTACGAGCAGTACTTC.

The CDR3 nucleotides read TGTGCCAGCAGTCCAGGAACTATCACAGGGGCATCCTACAATGAGCAGTTCTTC. Translated: CASSPGTITGASYNEQFF. The rearrangement joins TRBV28 to TRBJ2-1, with 7 bases lining up with TRBD1. The V and J ends lost 5 bases and 1 base, in that order; junction bases with no gene match: 14. The CDR3 covers 18 residues. Germline CDR1 and CDR2: MDHEN and SYDVKM.

The V and J genes are TRBV5-4 and TRBJ2-7; TRBD1 matches at 7 bases. CDR1 is SGHNT and CDR2 is YYREEE in the germline V gene (reference sequence). CDR3 length: 16 amino acids. The junction had 13 bases not matched to a gene; V was cut back by 4 bases and J by 3 bases. The CDR3 nucleotides are TGTGCCAGCAGCCAAGATTCCCTGACAGGGATCTACGAGCAGTACTTC. This translates into CASSQDSLTGIYEQYF.

This sequence joins TRBV25-1 and TRBJ2-1, with D unresolved. This CDR3 has 17 residues. Trimming cost V 3 bases and J 0 bases, with 15 bases left between them. Germline lookup yields CDR1 MGHDK and CDR2 SYGVNS. The CDR3 sequence: CASSEPLDTLSYNEQFF. In DNA form, the CDR3 reads TGTGCCAGCAGTGAGCCTCTCGACACCCTCTCCTACAATGAGCAGTTCTTC.

This rearrangement joins TRBV18 to TRBJ2-3; no clear D. Germline-derived CDR1 and CDR2 are KGHSH and LQKENI. The CDR3 is 12 amino acids. Trimming cost V 8 bases and J 6 bases, with 12 bases left between them. The CDR3 DNA follows: TGTGCCAGCAGTGGCCTCGGGGATACGCAGTATTTT. Translating it yields CASSGLGDTQYF.

The chain carries TRBV19 and TRBJ2-5; the match to TRBD1 covers 12 bases. Near its end, the DNA agrees better with TRBJ2-7, so the J call may be wrong. Germline CDR1 is LNHDA and CDR2 is SQIVND (reference sequence). The CDR3 is 13 amino acids. Written as DNA, the CDR3 is TGTGCCAGTACCGGGACAGGGGGCCACGAGCAGTACTTC. Translating gives CASTGTGGHEQYF.

The V gene is TRBV5-1, the J gene TRBJ2-1; D possibly corresponds to TRBD2 (6 bases). V was shortened by 1 base and J by 5 bases, with 13 bases between the two germline ends. CDR1 SGHRS and CDR2 YFSETQ come from the germline V gene. The CDR3 sequence is 15 residues long. The chain's CDR3 is CASSLSLAGNNEQFF. CDR3 coding DNA: TGCGCCAGCAGCTTGTCTCTGGCGGGAAACAATGAGCAGTTCTTC.

This chain links TRBV7-2 with TRBJ1-6, with D possibly being TRBD1 (5 bases). Between the trimmed V and J ends, which lost 2 bases and 9 bases, there was a span of 8 bases. The germline gives CDR1 SGHTA, CDR2 FQGNSA. This CDR3 is built from 13 residues. Here the CDR3 reads CASSLSRGSPLHF. Here the CDR3 DNA reads TGTGCCAGCAGCTTATCTAGGGGTTCACCCCTCCACTTT. Combining the CDR3 with reference TRBV7-2 and TRBJ1-6 gives the whole variable domain GAGVSQSPSNKVTEKGKDVELRCDPISGHTALYWYRQSLGQGLEFLIYFQGNSAPDKSGLPSDRFSAERTGGSVSTLTIQRTQQEDSAVYLCASSLSRGSPLHFGNGTRLTVT.

The V and J genes are TRBV18 and TRBJ1-2; weak D call: TRBD1 (6 bases). CDR1 and CDR2 (germline): KGHSH, LQKENI. CDR3 length: 15 residues. V gave up 4 bases and J gave up 1 base, with 13 bases separating them. For the CDR3, the DNA is TGTGCCAGCTCACAACAGGGTACCTTTAACTATGGCTACACCTTC. This translates into CASSQQGTFNYGYTF.

The V gene is TRBV30, the J gene TRBJ2-7; D is possibly TRBD1 (6 bases). CDR3 length: 11 amino acids. V lost 3 bases, J lost 9 bases, and 12 bases lay in between. Germline CDR1 reads GTSNPN; CDR2 reads SVGIG (reference sequence). CDR3 in amino acids: CAWRGAGTQYF. CDR3 nucleotide sequence: TGTGCCTGGAGGGGGGCCGGGACGCAGTACTTC.

The rearrangement joins TRBV19 to TRBJ1-4, with 9 bases that match TRBD1. Trimming took 5 bases from V and 11 from J; bases not matched to a gene: 12. The CDR3 has 15 amino acids. CDR1 is LNHDA, CDR2 SQIVND, per germline (reference sequence). DNA for the CDR3: TGTGCCAGTAGTCATAGCGGGACAGGGTCGCGGAAACTGTTTTTT. The encoded protein is CASSHSGTGSRKLFF.

This clone rates as medium-sized. This chain joins TRBV5-5 and TRBJ1-5; D gene ambiguous. The CDR3 has 13 amino acids. Germline V gene data show CDR1 as SGHKS and CDR2 as YYEKEE (reference sequence). V gave up 3 bases and J gave up 1 base, with 5 bases separating them. The CDR3 nucleotides read TGTGCCAGCAGCTATTACAGCAATCAGCCCCAGCATTTT. Its protein is CASSYYSNQPQHF. Filled out from reference TRBV5-5 and TRBJ1-5, the complete variable domain reads DAGVTQSPTHLIKTRGQQVTLRCSPISGHKSVSWYQQVLGQGPQFIFQYYEKEERGRGNFPDRFSARQFPNYSSELNVNALLLGDSALYLCASSYYSNQPQHFGDGTRLSIL.

The chain couples TRBV6-4 to TRBJ2-3; 8 bases map to TRBD2. The V gene's germline CDR1 is MRHNA and CDR2 SNTAGT. The ends lost 3 bases at V and 2 bases at J; junction bases unmatched: 7. The CDR3 has 16 amino acids. The CDR3 DNA reads TGTGCCAGCAGTGAGCAGCGGGAGAGGGTCACAGATACGCAGTATTTT. It yields the protein CASSEQRERVTDTQYF.